The rows below give T cell receptor beta chains drawn from one sample of a study of graft-versus-host responses after intestinal transplantation. These receptors lack a known antigen. TCRdb's table, derived via immunoSEQ multiplex PCR, lists solely in-frame clones and lacks some. The data hold 70,000 to 80,000 clones, with roughly 87% observed a single time. The material was unstimulated CD8+ T cells sorted from spleen or lymph node cells, obtained before intestinal transplant. Receptors were obtained from a human donor who received an intestinal transplant. Both conserved end residues are part of each CDR3. Some rows mark clone size as missing; the rest say once, few, many or name a class of expanded clone.

CDR3 protein	J gene	V gene	clone size	CDR3 length
CASSRGAPGDWADTQYF	TRBJ2-3	TRBV27	NA	17
CASSDGLAGFRFF	TRBJ2-1	TRBV10-1	NA	13
CASSDRAIYSPLHF	TRBJ1-6	TRBV18	NA	14
CASSLGPLTGNYNSPLHF	TRBJ1-6	TRBV13	NA	18
CASSAGQFSGNTIYF	TRBJ1-3	TRBV2	NA	15
CSVLAETYEQYF	TRBJ2-7	TRBV29-1	NA	12
CASGPDRATSGNTIYF	TRBJ1-3	TRBV4-1	NA	16
CSVDSLCISWYEQYF	TRBJ2-7	TRBV29-1	NA	15
CATGTATYNEQFF	TRBJ2-1	TRBV10-2	NA	13
CASSGRGDPYEQYF	TRBJ2-7	TRBV2	once	14
CASSQDSATGRVGTRLINEKLFF	TRBJ1-4	TRBV14	NA	23
CASSVTYAYEQYF	TRBJ2-7	TRBV4-1	NA	13
CASTSLTGESDGYTF	TRBJ1-2	TRBV2	NA	15
CASSAPGTGATGELFF	TRBJ2-2	TRBV9	NA	16
CASRDTHRGGDTEAFF	TRBJ1-1	TRBV2	NA	16
CASSLEWEDTQYF	TRBJ2-3	TRBV5-1	NA	13
CASSPRTGFDTEAFF	TRBJ1-1	TRBV7-9	once	15
CASSLSSLQETQYF	TRBJ2-5	TRBV5-1	once	14
CASSMATAHNSPLHF	TRBJ1-6	TRBV19	NA	15
CASRKGQGANEQYF	TRBJ2-7	TRBV27	NA	14
CASSQNPGDSTDTQYF	TRBJ2-3	TRBV4-1	NA	16
CASSLGQGINQPQHF	TRBJ1-5	TRBV5-6	NA	15
CARQGVGVNEQFF	TRBJ2-1	TRBV2	NA	13
CASSLGQGAGEQYF	TRBJ2-7	TRBV11-2	few	14
CASSTPGPGITEAFF	TRBJ1-1	TRBV21-1	NA	15
CASTWGHSYGYTF	TRBJ1-2	TRBV6-5	few	13
CSAASDTGGGPEAFF	TRBJ1-1	TRBV29-1	NA	15
CASRDRPNSNQPQHF	TRBJ1-5	TRBV5-1	NA	15
CASSPGQAYEQYF	TRBJ2-7	TRBV4-1	NA	13
CASSQDEDSLYEQYF	TRBJ2-7	TRBV4-2	NA	15
CASEGQEWRPLHF	TRBJ1-6	TRBV2	NA	13
CASSQDPGGYEQFF	TRBJ2-1	TRBV4-1	few	14
CASSEGWGRSYEQYF	TRBJ2-7	TRBV9	few	15
CASSLYRGSTDTQYF	TRBJ2-3	TRBV5-1	NA	15
CASSSTYGLIAYEQYF	TRBJ2-7	TRBV7-9	NA	16
CASSYGLAGGTGELFF	TRBJ2-2	TRBV6-5	NA	16
CASSAPPSSEQYF	TRBJ2-7	TRBV2	once	13
CASSPTGQRTEAFF	TRBJ1-1	TRBV4-1	NA	14
CAIRQPLRGYTF	TRBJ1-2	TRBV6-5	once	12
CASSLSKQGGNQPQHF	TRBJ1-5	TRBV7-9	NA	16
CSVVEVFNGYTF	TRBJ1-2	TRBV29-1	NA	12